Below are 2 T cell receptor beta chains sequenced from a single sample in a study of identical twins. TCRdb ran MiXCR on the 5' RACE reads and lists one entry per CDR3 protein. The sample lists around 490,000 distinct CDR3 sequences, roughly 15% occurring once. In addition, the sample was reused for a study of yellow fever vaccine responses in identical twins.

Sequencing was carried out using CD4+ T cells sorted from blood. The receptors shown here come from a woman younger than 30 in good health.

The genes are TRBV10-2 and TRBJ2-6; D gene unclear. The CDR3 has 13 amino acids. Trimming took off 8 bases at V and 0 bases at J, with 5 bases between the two ends. The germline V gene has CDR1 WSHSY and CDR2 SAAADI. Written as DNA, the CDR3 is TGCGCCAGCTGGAGCTCTGGGGCCAACGTCCTGACTTTC. Its translation is CASWSSGANVLTF.

The sample holds a few counts of this clonotype. V is TRBV20-1 and J is TRBJ2-5, with D tentatively TRBD2 (6 bases). The CDR3 sequence is 14 residues long. Germline CDR1 and CDR2: DFQATT and SNEGSKA (reference sequence). Trimming removed 3 bases at V and 2 bases at J, with 13 bases between. CDR3 residues: CSASLGDFQETQYF. In DNA form, the CDR3 reads TGCAGTGCTAGTCTGGGGGACTTTCAAGAGACCCAGTACTTC.